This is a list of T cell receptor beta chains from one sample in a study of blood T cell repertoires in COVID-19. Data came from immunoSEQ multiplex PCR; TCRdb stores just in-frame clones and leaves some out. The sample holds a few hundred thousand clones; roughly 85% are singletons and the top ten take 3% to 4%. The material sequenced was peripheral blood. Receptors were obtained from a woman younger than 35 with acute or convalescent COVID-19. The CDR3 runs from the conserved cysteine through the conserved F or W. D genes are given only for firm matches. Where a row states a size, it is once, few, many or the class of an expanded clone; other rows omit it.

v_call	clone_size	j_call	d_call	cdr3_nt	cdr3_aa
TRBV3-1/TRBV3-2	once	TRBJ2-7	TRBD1	TGTGCCAGCAGCCGACCGGGACAGGGTGCCTACGAGCAGTACTTC	CASSRPGQGAYEQYF
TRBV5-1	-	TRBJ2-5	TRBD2	TGCGCCAGCAGATTAGCGGGAGGGTCCCAAGAGACCCAGTACTTC	CASRLAGGSQETQYF
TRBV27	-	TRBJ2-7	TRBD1	TGTGCCAGCAAAAGGACAGGGTCCGGCGAGCAGTACTTC	CASKRTGSGEQYF
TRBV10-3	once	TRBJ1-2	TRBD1	TGTGCCATCAGTGAGTTTGTCTCTCGGGACAGCCTATTTTATGGCTACACCTTC	CAISEFVSRDSLFYGYTF
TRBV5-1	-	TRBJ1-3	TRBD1	TGCGCCAGCCGGAAAAGACAGGGCGAGGACAACACCATATATTTT	CASRKRQGEDNTIYF
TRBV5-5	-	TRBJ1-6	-	TGTGCCAGCAGCTTGGAGAGTGTATCACCCCTCCACTTT	CASSLESVSPLHF
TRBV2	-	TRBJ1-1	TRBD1	TGTGCCAGCAGAGGACAGGGTTTGAACACTGAAGCTTTCTTT	CASRGQGLNTEAFF
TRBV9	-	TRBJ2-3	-	TGTGCCAGCAGCGGAGGTACAGATACGCAGTATTTT	CASSGGTDTQYF
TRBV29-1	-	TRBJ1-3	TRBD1	TGCAGCGTGACAACCACAGGGGGATCTGGAAACACCATATATTTT	CSVTTTGGSGNTIYF
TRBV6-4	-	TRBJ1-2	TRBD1	TGTGCCAGCAGTGACTCCCCAGGGGGCTACTATGGCTACACCTTC	CASSDSPGGYYGYTF
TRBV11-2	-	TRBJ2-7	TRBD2	TGTGCCAGCAGCTTCACTAGCGGGACCTCCTACGAGCAGTACTTC	CASSFTSGTSYEQYF
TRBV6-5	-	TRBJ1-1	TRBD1	TGTGCCAGCAGGGGGACAGGGTCGATGAACACTGAAGCTTTCTTT	CASRGTGSMNTEAFF
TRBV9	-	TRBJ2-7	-	TGTGCCAGCAGCGTCACCTCGGGCGGAGGTTACGAGCAGTACTTC	CASSVTSGGGYEQYF
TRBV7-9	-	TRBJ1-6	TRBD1	TGTGCCAGCAGCACGACAGGGGAGAATTCACCCCTCCACTTT	CASSTTGENSPLHF
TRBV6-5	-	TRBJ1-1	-	TGTGCCAGCAGGCGGGGTGACACTGAAGCTTTCTTT	CASRRGDTEAFF
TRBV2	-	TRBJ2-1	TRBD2	TGTGCCAGCATCTCTAGCGGGAGGGGTGAGCAGTTCTTC	CASISSGRGEQFF
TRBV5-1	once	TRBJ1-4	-	TGCGCCAGCAGCTTGGACAGCTCCGCAACTAATGAAAAACTGTTTTTT	CASSLDSSATNEKLFF
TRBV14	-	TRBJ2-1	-	TGTGCCAGCAGGGGTTGGGGCGGAAATGAGCAGTTCTTC	CASRGWGGNEQFF
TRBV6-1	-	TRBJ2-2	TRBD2	TGTGCCAGCAGTGTTTCCGGACTAGTAGGAAAGGGGGAGCTGTTTTTT	CASSVSGLVGKGELFF
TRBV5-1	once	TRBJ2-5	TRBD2	TGCGCCAGCAGCCTAGGAGTGGCGGGGGGGACTCTAGCGACCCAGTACTTC	CASSLGVAGGTLATQYF
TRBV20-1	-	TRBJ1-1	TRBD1	TGCAGTGCCAAAGGGGGCGCTGAAGCTTTCTTT	CSAKGGAEAFF
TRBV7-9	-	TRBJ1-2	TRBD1	TGTGCCAGCAGCCCGGGACAGGGTTGGTATGGCTACACCTTC	CASSPGQGWYGYTF
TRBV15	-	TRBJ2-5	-	TGTGCCACCAGCAGAGGAAGAAATCCTCTAGCGAAGGCAGAGACCCAGTACTTC	CATSRGRNPLAKAETQYF
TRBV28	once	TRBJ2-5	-	TGTGCCAGCAGTCCCCCGACGCGGGCCCAAGAGACCCAGTACTTC	CASSPPTRAQETQYF
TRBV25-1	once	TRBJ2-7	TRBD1	TGTGCCAGCAGTGTGGGGACAGGGGCGTACGAGCAGTACTTC	CASSVGTGAYEQYF
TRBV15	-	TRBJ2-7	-	TGTGCCACCAGCCTTGCGGGGGCTAGTGGCTACGAGCAGTACTTC	CATSLAGASGYEQYF
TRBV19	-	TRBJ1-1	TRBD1	TGTGCCAGTAATACAGGGGTTGAAGCTTTCTTT	CASNTGVEAFF
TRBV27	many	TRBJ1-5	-	TGTGCCAGTGGGCATCCCGATCAGCCCCAGCATTTT	CASGHPDQPQHF
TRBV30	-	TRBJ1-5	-	TGTGCCTGGAGACAGAATAGCAATCAGCCCCAGCATTTT	CAWRQNSNQPQHF
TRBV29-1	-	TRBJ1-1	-	TGCAGCGTTTCCAAGGACAGCGGCAACACTGAAGCTTTCTTT	CSVSKDSGNTEAFF
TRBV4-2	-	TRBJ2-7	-	TGTGCCAGCAGCCCCGCCCGGGAGACAGTTGGCGAGCAGTACTTC	CASSPARETVGEQYF
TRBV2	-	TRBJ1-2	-	TGTGCCAGCAGTGACGGGGACTATGGCTACACCTTC	CASSDGDYGYTF
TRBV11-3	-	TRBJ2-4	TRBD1	TGTGCCAGCAGCTTAGATTGGGACAGAGCAAGGCGACTAGCCAAAAACATTCAGTACTTC	CASSLDWDRARRLAKNIQYF
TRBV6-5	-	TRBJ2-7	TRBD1	TGTGCCAGCAGCCGGGACAGGGTTACCTACGAGCAGTACTTC	CASSRDRVTYEQYF
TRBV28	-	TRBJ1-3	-	TGTGCCAGCGGAGGGACTGGAAACACCATATATTTT	CASGGTGNTIYF
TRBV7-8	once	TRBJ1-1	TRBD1	TGTGCCAGCAGCTTTGACAGGGGCACTGAAGCTTTCTTT	CASSFDRGTEAFF